Shown below are 20 T cell receptor beta chains from a single sample sequenced in a study of Graves' ophthalmopathy and Graves' hyperthyroidism. Using RNA transcripts, the TCR beta CDR3 regions were amplified. Investigators did first-round RT-PCR with HTBI primers, then second-round multiplex PCR. TCRdb re-analysed the multiplex PCR reads in MiXCR, keeping a single row per CDR3 protein. Altogether about 39,000 distinct CDR3 sequences are present, about half being singletons, with the ten largest covering about 25%. Source material: peripheral blood. The receptors originated from an adult woman with stable Graves' hyperthyroidism.

This clonotype was seen a few times. This rearrangement joins TRBV29-1 to TRBJ2-7; unclear D gene. Germline V gives CDR1 SQVTM, CDR2 ANQGSEA. The CDR3 covers 12 residues. Trimming removed 2 bases at V and 9 bases at J, with 14 bases between. CDR3 in DNA: TGCAGCGTTGAACCCACTTTCGGACGGCAGTACTTC. Protein: CSVEPTFGRQYF.

The J gene is TRBJ1-1, the V gene TRBV20-1; possibly TRBD1 for D (5 bases). The germline V gene encodes CDR1 DFQATT and CDR2 SNEGSKA (reference sequence). The CDR3 totals 13 residues. Trimming removed 4 bases from V and 6 bases from J, with 15 bases in between. The CDR3 region has the DNA TGCAGTGCTATCGGGGGGGGGTTCGCTGAAGCTTTCTTT. Protein sequence: CSAIGGGFAEAFF.

This clonotype was recorded many times. CDR3 DNA: TGTGCCAGTAGTCCGACAGGGCTCTCTGGGGCCAACGTCCTGACTTTC. It encodes CASSPTGLSGANVLTF. The chain carries TRBV19 and TRBJ2-6, with 7 bases fitting TRBD1. The length of the CDR3 is 16 residues. The V gene's germline CDR1 is LNHDA and CDR2 SQIVND (reference sequence). The V and J ends lost 5 bases and 0 bases, in that order; junction bases with no gene match: 4.

V is TRBV7-9 and J is TRBJ1-2; 11 bases agree with TRBD1. The ends lost 6 bases at V and 6 bases at J; junction bases unmatched: 12. The germline gives CDR1 SEHNR, CDR2 FQNEAQ (reference sequence). The CDR3 covers 16 residues. CDR3 coding DNA: TGTGCCAGCAGTCCCGGACGGGACAGGGGGTTGGATGGCTACACCTTC. Residues: CASSPGRDRGLDGYTF.

This clonotype occurred many times. V gene TRBV28 combines with J gene TRBJ1-5; D ambiguous. V was shortened by 5 bases and J by 0 bases, with 8 bases between the two germline ends. Germline CDR1 MDHEN, CDR2 SYDVKM. This CDR3 comprises 14 residues. In DNA form, the CDR3 reads TGTGCCAGCAGTCAATGGGGTAGCAATCAGCCCCAGCATTTT. It encodes CASSQWGSNQPQHF.

The chain employs TRBV20-1 and TRBJ1-2; 8 nucleotides line up with TRBD1. The germline CDR1 and CDR2 sequences are DFQATT and SNEGSKA (reference sequence). This CDR3 spans 15 amino acids. Germline trimming cut 6 bases from V and 4 bases from J; bases unmatched to any gene: 13. The CDR3 region is CSAPNTDRESYGYTF. The DNA for the CDR3 is TGCAGTGCCCCCAACACGGACAGGGAGAGCTATGGCTACACCTTC.

The V call is TRBV7-9, the J call TRBJ2-7; 7 bases align to TRBD2. Germline V CDR1 and CDR2: SEHNR, FQNEAQ (reference sequence). The CDR3 is 14 amino acids. After removal of 1 base from V and 7 bases from J, the junction contained 7 bases not matched to a gene. CDR3 bases: TGTGCCAGCAGCTTAGAGGCCACCGGGGGGGAGCAGTACTTC. This translates into CASSLEATGGEQYF.

The table lists this clonotype with many counts. The chain has TRBV7-6 and TRBJ2-7; 12 nucleotides match TRBD2. The CDR3 contains 16 residues. Germline values: CDR1 SGHVS, CDR2 FNYEAQ. V lost 0 bases, J lost 5 bases, and 5 bases stayed unmatched. This chain's CDR3 is CASSLASSGRADEQYF. CDR3 nucleotide sequence: TGTGCCAGCAGCTTAGCGTCTAGCGGGAGGGCCGACGAGCAGTACTTC.

This clonotype was counted a single time. This chain uses TRBV20-1 with TRBJ1-2; TRBD1 matches 9 bases. The CDR3 totals 12 residues. V gave up 7 bases and J gave up 3 bases; unmatched junction bases: 3. The V gene's germline CDR1 is DFQATT and CDR2 SNEGSKA (reference sequence). The CDR3 protein is CSVDRGDYGYTF. The CDR3, as DNA: TGCAGTGTTGACAGGGGGGACTATGGCTACACCTTC.

About this clonotype itself: Since no conserved phenylalanine or tryptophan closes the CDR3, a read error is the likely cause. This rearrangement joins TRBV13 to TRBJ1-1; the D gene is possibly TRBD1 (5 bases). The CDR3 loop spans 15 amino acids. The germline gives CDR1 PRHDT, CDR2 FYEKMQ (reference sequence). Trimming left V 4 bases short and J 1 base short, with 13 bases between. CDR3 amino acids: CASSSSQGWNTEAFS. In DNA, the CDR3 is TGTGCCAGCAGCTCATCTCAGGGATGGAACACTGAAGCTTTCTCT.

This clonotype was seen at least ten times. V is TRBV20-1 and J is TRBJ2-7, with TRBD2 as a possible D gene (5 bases). CDR1 is DFQATT, CDR2 SNEGSKA, per germline (reference sequence). The CDR3 spans 13 residues. Trimming removed 3 bases from V and 3 bases from J, with 12 bases in between. The CDR3 is CSARASGSYEQYF. The CDR3 DNA is TGCAGTGCTAGGGCGAGCGGAAGCTACGAGCAGTACTTC.

This chain joins TRBV7-9 and TRBJ1-2; D might be TRBD1 (5 bases). The ends were cut back, 5 bases at V and 4 bases at J, with 17 bases in the middle. Germline V gene lookup returns CDR1 SEHNR and CDR2 FQNEAQ (reference sequence). This CDR3 spans 15 amino acids. CDR3 protein: CASSPPLGASYGYTF. CDR3 nucleotide sequence: TGTGCCAGCAGCCCGCCCCTCGGGGCCAGCTATGGCTACACCTTC.

CDR3: CASSGGQGYEQYF. Written as DNA, the CDR3 is TGTGCCAGCAGTGGGGGACAGGGTTACGAGCAGTACTTC. This chain connects TRBV28 to TRBJ2-7; 9 bases are a match to TRBD1. Germline CDR1 and CDR2: MDHEN and SYDVKM. The CDR3 consists of 13 residues. J gave up 4 bases and V 5 bases, and 3 bases lay outside the gene matches. The full variable domain, rest sourced from reference TRBV28 and TRBJ2-7, is DVKVTQSSRYLVKRTGEKVFLECVQDMDHENMFWYRQDPGLGLRLIYFSYDVKMKEKGDIPEGYSVSREKKERFSLILESASTNQTSMYLCASSGGQGYEQYFGPGTRLTVT.

The chain is built from TRBV10-3 and TRBJ1-6; 11 bases are shared with TRBD1. Germline CDR1 and CDR2: ENHRY and SYGVKD. The CDR3 has 17 amino acids. The V and J ends lost 8 bases and 7 bases, in that order; junction bases with no gene match: 13. CDR3 loop: CAIGQGAPGERNSPLHF. The CDR3 region has the DNA TGTGCCATCGGACAGGGGGCTCCCGGGGAAAGAAATTCACCCCTCCACTTT.

This clonotype has just a few counts. One base away lies a much larger clone, so this may be a sequencing read error. The rearrangement joins TRBV28 to TRBJ1-1; D is possibly TRBD1 (5 bases). V was trimmed by 5 bases and J by 1 base, leaving 14 bases between them. The length of the CDR3 is 15 residues. Germline CDR1 MDHEN, CDR2 SYDVKM. DNA for the CDR3: TGTGCCAGCAGTGGAAGGGGAGCAGGGAACACTGAAGCTTTCTTT. This codes for CASSGRGAGNTEAFF.

This clonotype qualifies as medium-sized (0.01 to 0.1%). J is TRBJ2-5 and V is TRBV7-9; 9 bases align to TRBD1. This CDR3 has 15 residues. The germline V gene has CDR1 SEHNR and CDR2 FQNEAQ (reference sequence). V lost 2 bases to trimming and J lost 5 bases; unmatched junction nucleotides: 6. This CDR3 reads CASSLQQGARETQYF. As DNA, the CDR3 is TGTGCCAGCAGCTTACAACAGGGGGCTAGGGAGACCCAGTACTTC. The whole variable domain, remainder taken from reference TRBV7-9 and TRBJ2-5, is DTGVSQNPRHKITKRGQNVTFRCDPISEHNRLYWYRQTLGQGPEFLTYFQNEAQLEKSRLLSDRFSAERPKGSFSTLEIQRTEQGDSAMYLCASSLQQGARETQYFGPGTRLLVL.

This clonotype has a handful of counts. CDR3 residues: CAWRYLEKAGELFF. The CDR3 region has the DNA TGTGCCTGGCGTTACCTAGAAAAGGCCGGGGAGCTGTTTTTT. The chain couples TRBV30 to TRBJ2-2; D not resolved. V was shortened by 5 bases and J by 6 bases, with 16 bases between the two germline ends. CDR1 and CDR2 from the germline V gene are GTSNPN and SVGIG (reference sequence). The CDR3 has 14 amino acids.

This clonotype was counted at least ten times. V and J are TRBV7-9 and TRBJ1-3; 7 bases are a match to TRBD1. Germline V gives CDR1 SEHNR, CDR2 FQNEAQ (reference sequence). With V trimmed by 7 bases and J by 4 bases, 13 bases remained unmatched. The CDR3 is made up of 16 amino acids. CDR3 in amino acids: CASTQGGQNTGNTIYF. The CDR3 region has the DNA TGTGCCAGCACCCAGGGGGGCCAAAACACCGGAAACACCATATATTTT.

This chain links TRBV7-2 with TRBJ2-7, with 7 bases lining up with TRBD1. This CDR3 is 12 amino acids long. Germline-derived CDR1 and CDR2 are SGHTA and FQGNSA. CDR3 loop: CASTGLFYEQYF. CDR3 coding DNA: TGTGCGTCGACAGGGCTCTTCTACGAGCAGTACTTC.

As regards this clonotype: The final CDR3 position lacks the conserved phenylalanine or tryptophan, pointing to a likely read error. The genes are TRBV7-9 and TRBJ2-7; 9 bases agree with TRBD2. CDR3 length equals 15 residues. The V and J ends lost 5 bases and 3 bases, in that order; junction bases with no gene match: 8. The V gene's germline CDR1 is SEHNR and CDR2 FQNEAQ (reference sequence). For the CDR3, the DNA is TGTGCCAGCAGCGGGTTAGCGGGAGCGGACTACGAGCAGTACTCC. Translated: CASSGLAGADYEQYS.